Following are 17 T cell receptor beta chains from one sample sequenced in a study of a mutant IDH1 vaccine in newly diagnosed glioma. Sequenced by immunoSEQ multiplex PCR; TCRdb stores in-frame clones only, minus some. The table includes roughly 130,000 clones, over 75% detected once. Time point indicated: week 11, during vaccination. Doses consisted of 300 ug of mutant IDH1 20-mer peptide each, paired with topical imiquimod. No cognate antigen is known for these TCRs. This specimen was PBMCs, taken from a glioma patient whose treatment included an IDH1 peptide vaccine. Receptor source: a middle-aged man with glioma.

The CDR3 DNA reads as TGTGCCAGCAGACGGGACAGGGTTTTGAACACTGAAGCTTTCTTT. Translated: CASRRDRVLNTEAFF. The V and J genes are TRBV6-6 and TRBJ1-1, with 9 bases matching TRBD1. CDR1 MNHNY and CDR2 SVGAGI come from the germline V gene (reference sequence). The CDR3 contains 15 residues. The V and J ends lost 6 bases and 0 bases, in that order; junction bases with no gene match: 5.

The chain joins TRBV6-1 to TRBJ2-7; 9 bases map to TRBD1. Germline V gives CDR1 MNHNS, CDR2 SASEGT. CDR3 size: 15 residues. After removal of 0 bases from V and 7 bases from J, the junction contained 7 bases not matched to a gene. The CDR3 coding sequence is TGTGCCAGCAGTGAAGCGACAGGGGGTCCATGGGAGCAGTACTTC. It specifies CASSEATGGPWEQYF.

In this sample, this clone turned up a few times. The rearrangement joins TRBV6-4 to TRBJ1-1; D unresolved. The ends were cut back, 4 bases at V and 1 base at J, with 7 bases in the middle. Germline assignment: CDR1 MRHNA and CDR2 SNTAGT. CDR3 length equals 13 residues. The CDR3 protein is CASSAVPNTEAFF. In DNA, the CDR3 is TGTGCCAGCAGTGCGGTCCCGAACACTGAAGCTTTCTTT.

This clone turned up a few times. The rearrangement links TRBV19 to TRBJ2-1; 9 nucleotides match TRBD2. Per germline, CDR1 LNHDA and CDR2 SQIVND (reference sequence). The CDR3 contains 15 residues. V shed 1 base, J shed 7 bases, and the junction held 5 bases outside the gene matches. The CDR3 protein is CASSIGTSAGNEQFF. The CDR3 nucleotides read TGTGCCAGTAGTATAGGGACTAGCGCGGGGAATGAGCAGTTCTTC.

V gene TRBV5-8 combines with J gene TRBJ2-1; 8 bases line up with TRBD2. Germline trimming cut 6 bases from V and 0 bases from J; bases unmatched to any gene: 5. This CDR3 has 15 residues. CDR1 is SGHTS, CDR2 YDEGEE, per germline. CDR3 residues: CASNLAGSSYNEQFF. The CDR3 bases are TGTGCCAGCAACTTAGCGGGAAGCTCCTACAATGAGCAGTTCTTC.

J is TRBJ2-3 and V is TRBV30, with D unclear. The V gene lost 4 bases and the J gene lost 7 bases, with 12 bases spanning the gap. CDR3 length: 12 residues. Germline CDR1 reads GTSNPN; CDR2 reads SVGIG (reference sequence). The CDR3 loop reads CAWTTGSNTQYF. CDR3 coding DNA: TGTGCCTGGACCACGGGCAGCAATACGCAGTATTTT.

The genes are TRBV5-4 and TRBJ2-1; TRBD2 agrees at 9 bases. Germline lookup yields CDR1 SGHNT and CDR2 YYREEE (reference sequence). The ends lost 4 bases at V and 6 bases at J; junction bases unmatched: 8. There are 15 residues in the CDR3. The CDR3 is CASSREAGGPNEQFF. CDR3 nucleotides: TGTGCCAGCAGCCGTGAGGCGGGGGGGCCCAATGAGCAGTTCTTC.

The genes are TRBV5-1 and TRBJ2-7; TRBD1 matches at 9 bases. The junction had 3 bases not matched to a gene; V was cut back by 0 bases and J by 2 bases. This CDR3 is 15 amino acids long. Germline CDR1 and CDR2: SGHRS and YFSETQ. The CDR3 here is CASSLGQGVPYEQYF. The DNA of the CDR3 is TGCGCCAGCAGCTTGGGACAGGGGGTACCCTACGAGCAGTACTTC.

V is TRBV19 and J is TRBJ1-1; 7 bases match TRBD1. Germline CDR1 LNHDA, CDR2 SQIVND (reference sequence). V lost 6 bases and J lost 2; bases outside the gene matches: 9. CDR3 length: 15 amino acids. The CDR3 DNA reads as TGTGCCAGTAGACCCGACAGGGCGATCAACACTGAAGCTTTCTTT. This gives the protein CASRPDRAINTEAFF.

The table lists this clone with a few counts. CDR3: CASSTNLLAGPYNEQFF. The DNA of the CDR3 is TGTGCCAGCAGCACTAACCTCCTAGCGGGGCCTTACAATGAGCAGTTCTTC. The chain joins TRBV28 to TRBJ2-1; 9 bases match TRBD2. Trimming cost V 6 bases and J 4 bases; bases outside gene matches: 13. CDR3 length: 17 residues. Per germline, CDR1 MDHEN and CDR2 SYDVKM.

This clone was seen once. The chain links TRBV18 to TRBJ1-5; D perhaps matches TRBD1 (5 bases). Per germline, CDR1 KGHSH and CDR2 LQKENI. The CDR3 has 15 residues. V was cut by 2 bases and J by 3 bases, with 11 bases left in between. CDR3 in DNA: TGTGCCAGCTCACCAAGACAGTCATTCAATCAGCCCCAGCATTTT. Residues: CASSPRQSFNQPQHF.

The CDR3 loop is CASSLEGATGEQYF. The DNA of the CDR3 is TGTGCCAGCAGCTTAGAAGGGGCAACGGGGGAGCAGTACTTC. The genes are TRBV7-9 and TRBJ2-7, with D perhaps TRBD1 or TRBD2 (5 bases each). Germline CDR1 reads SEHNR; CDR2 reads FQNEAQ (reference sequence). CDR3 length: 14 amino acids. V lost 1 base, J lost 7 bases, and 14 bases lay in between.

The chain has TRBV7-2 and TRBJ2-7; 7 nucleotides align to TRBD2. The CDR3 is made up of 15 amino acids. The germline CDR1 and CDR2 sequences are SGHTA and FQGNSA. V trimming: 4 bases; J trimming: 0 bases; junction bases outside the gene matches: 6. The CDR3 coding sequence is TGTGCCAGCAGCTCCACTGGCGGGAGCTCCTACGAGCAGTACTTC. Protein product: CASSSTGGSSYEQYF.

The chain is built from TRBV9 and TRBJ1-2, with D possibly TRBD1 on 5 matching bases. The V end was cut by 6 bases, the J end by 4 bases, with 13 bases between. CDR1 and CDR2 from the germline V gene are SGDLS and YYNGEE. The CDR3 has 13 residues. DNA for the CDR3: TGTGCCAGCACCACCAGGGAGGCCTATGGCTACACCTTC. Its translation: CASTTREAYGYTF. Full variable domain (remainder filled in from reference TRBV9 and TRBJ1-2): DSGVTQTPKHLITATGQRVTLRCSPRSGDLSVYWYQQSLDQGLQFLIQYYNGEERAKGNILERFSAQQFPDLHSELNLSSLELGDSALYFCASTTREAYGYTFGSGTRLTVV.

V gene TRBV6-6 combines with J gene TRBJ2-1; 9 bases match TRBD1. The germline gives CDR1 MNHNY, CDR2 SVGAGI (reference sequence). V shed 6 bases, J shed 2 bases, and the junction held 5 bases outside the gene matches. This CDR3 has 15 amino acids. The CDR3 spells CASSPRQGAYNEQFF. The CDR3 DNA reads TGTGCCAGCAGCCCCAGACAGGGGGCCTACAATGAGCAGTTCTTC.

The chain carries TRBV6-5 and TRBJ2-7; TRBD2 is a possible D gene (5 bases). V was cut by 8 bases and J by 7 bases, with 12 bases left in between. The CDR3 is made up of 11 amino acids. Germline values: CDR1 MNHEY, CDR2 SVGAGI. The CDR3 spells CASSRPGEQYF. CDR3 coding DNA: TGTGCCAGCTCAAGACCGGGGGAGCAGTACTTC.

V gene TRBV6-1 combines with J gene TRBJ2-7; no definite D call. In germline, CDR1 is MNHNS, CDR2 SASEGT. This CDR3 comprises 13 residues. V lost 2 bases and J lost 0, with 5 bases in between. The CDR3 protein is CASSETNSYEQYF. In DNA, the CDR3 is TGTGCCAGCAGTGAAACGAACTCCTACGAGCAGTACTTC.